These 2 T cell receptor beta chains came from one sample sequenced in a study of T cells in Graves' hyperthyroidism and ophthalmopathy. Researchers amplified the TCR beta CDR3 regions from RNA transcripts. The primer set for the first-round RT-PCR of the TCR CDR3 was HTBI. TCRdb passed the multiplex PCR reads through MiXCR, listing each CDR3 protein once. The data show about 46,000 distinct CDR3 sequences, around 49% seen once. The sequenced sample was peripheral blood or thyroid tissue (not recorded which). The origin of the receptors is a woman aged 50 to 60 with Graves' hyperthyroidism.

This clonotype has at least ten counts. The chain uses TRBV15 and TRBJ1-2; D unclear. This CDR3 has 14 residues. V was pared by 3 bases and J by 2 bases, with 10 bases between. Germline lookup yields CDR1 LNHNV and CDR2 YYDKDF (reference sequence). The CDR3, as DNA: TGTGCCACCAGCAGCGGACCCCTAAACTATGGCTACACCTTC. It translates to CATSSGPLNYGYTF. The full variable domain, completed using reference TRBV15 and TRBJ1-2, is DAMVIQNPRYQVTQFGKPVTLSCSQTLNHNVMYWYQQKSSQAPKLLFHYYDKDFNNEADTPDNFQSRRPNTSFCFLDIRSPGLGDTAMYLCATSSGPLNYGYTFGSGTRLTVV.

The rearrangement links TRBV7-2 to TRBJ2-7, with TRBD1 identical over 10 bases. After removal of 4 bases from V and 5 bases from J, the junction contained 8 bases not matched to a gene. Germline V gene data show CDR1 as SGHTA and CDR2 as FQGNSA. The CDR3 has 15 amino acids. The CDR3 DNA sequence: TGTGCCAGCAGCTCGGCCGGGACAGGGGCCGACGAGCAGTACTTC. It specifies CASSSAGTGADEQYF.